This record covers a single TCR beta chain. What it binds is not known. This sample was taken from a study of T-cell memory formation after mild COVID-19. In the study overall: The study found TCR clusters largely donor specific. Study results and caveats: Mainly in CM and EM were contracting CD4+ clones; CD8+ were in EMRA. Later expanders leaned toward CD4+, whereas clones contracting from day 15 to 85 were balanced CD4/CD8.

Libraries for TCRalpha and TCRbeta carried sample barcodes and unique molecular identifiers via 5'RACE. MiXCR, applied by TCRdb to the 5' RACE reads, yields one record per CDR3 protein. The sample gives under 550,000 distinct CDR3 sequences, 15% to 20% of which show up once; more than 9% is in the top ten. V was shortened by 7 bases and J by 4 bases, with 26 bases between the two germline ends. CDR3 length: 18 residues. The germline V gene encodes CDR1 KGHDR and CDR2 SFDVKD. The chain carries TRBV24-1 and TRBJ2-3; D might be TRBD1 or TRBD2, each matching 5 bases. This sequence originates from an adult woman who had mild COVID-19 (a few samples of this study predate the infection). Cell type and time point are not known. Sequenced material: PBMCs or a T cell subset sorted from them (not recorded which). CDR3 DNA sequence: TGTGCCACCAGGGGCAGGGAAGGCTTCGGGGATATCGCAGATACGCAGTATTTT. Translation: CATRGREGFGDIADTQYF.